Listed below are T cell receptor beta chains from one sample, sequenced in a study of blood T cells in healthy people across ages. One entry per CDR3 protein results from TCRdb running MiXCR on the 5' RACE reads. The sample contains 1.5 million to 1.8 million distinct CDR3 sequences, under 55% of which appear only once. The specimen sequenced was blood. Every receptor here comes from a woman aged 18 to 35 in good health. The CDR3 runs from the conserved cysteine through the conserved F or W. A D gene is named only where the DNA matches it firmly. For some rows the clone size is stated as once, few or many, or as a class when expanded; others skip it.

CDR3	DNA	size	D	V	J
CSARDTKAGAYEQYF	TGCAGTGCTAGAGATACGAAAGCAGGAGCCTACGAGCAGTACTTC	few	.	TRBV20-1	TRBJ2-7
CASSLLAFSTDTQYF	TGTGCCAGCAGCTTACTAGCGTTCAGCACAGATACGCAGTATTTT	.	.	TRBV7-2	TRBJ2-3
CASSQDDLAGMTDTQYF	TGCGCCAGCAGCCAAGATGACCTAGCGGGTATGACAGATACGCAGTATTTT	.	TRBD2	TRBV4-3	TRBJ2-3
CASSPAQGDTEAFF	TGTGCCAGCAGCCCAGCTCAGGGGGACACTGAAGCTTTCTTT	.	TRBD1	TRBV4-2	TRBJ1-1
CSVAYRGISNTEAFF	TGCAGCGTTGCATATCGGGGAATATCGAACACTGAAGCTTTCTTT	.	.	TRBV29-1	TRBJ1-1
CASSLIQGTEAFF	TGTGCTAGCAGCTTAATCCAGGGCACTGAAGCTTTCTTT	.	.	TRBV7-7	TRBJ1-1
CASRRGLSPLHF	TGTGCCAGCAGACGGGGGTTGTCACCCCTCCACTTT	.	.	TRBV12-3/TRBV12-4	TRBJ1-6
CASSRGGRSTDTQYF	TGTGCCAGCAGTCGGGGGGGAAGGAGCACAGATACGCAGTATTTT	.	TRBD2	TRBV6-5	TRBJ2-3
CASSIWDRNTNQPQHF	TGTGCCAGCAGTATATGGGACAGGAATACCAATCAGCCCCAGCATTTT	few	TRBD1	TRBV28	TRBJ1-5
CAISDTQGVGEAFF	TGTGCCATCAGTGACACACAGGGTGTCGGTGAAGCTTTCTTT	once	.	TRBV10-3	TRBJ1-1
CASSKTGGLNQPQHF	TGTGCCAGCTCAAAAACAGGGGGTCTCAATCAGCCCCAGCATTTT	.	TRBD1	TRBV12-3/TRBV12-4	TRBJ1-5
CASSLKGEVAYEQYF	TGCGCCAGCAGCTTGAAAGGGGAGGTTGCGTACGAGCAGTACTTC	.	.	TRBV5-1	TRBJ2-7
CASSEGGATNYGYTF	TGTGCCAGCAGCGAAGGAGGGGCCACCAACTATGGCTACACCTTC	.	.	TRBV14	TRBJ1-2
CSVVRDRGQETQYF	TGCAGCGTTGTTCGGGACAGGGGACAAGAGACCCAGTACTTC	once	TRBD1	TRBV29-1	TRBJ2-5
CASSPNPSVPHFYDYGYTF	TGTGCCAGCAGTCCCAACCCCTCGGTGCCCCACTTTTATGACTATGGCTACACCTTC	.	.	TRBV27	TRBJ1-2
CASSPSEDEQFF	TGTGCCAGCAGCCCCTCGGAGGATGAGCAGTTCTTC	.	.	TRBV14	TRBJ2-1
CASGWQATNTEAFF	TGCGCCAGCGGATGGCAGGCGACGAACACTGAAGCTTTCTTT	.	.	TRBV5-1	TRBJ1-1
CASSVTGNTQYF	TGTGCCAGCAGCGTTACAGGGAATACGCAGTATTTT	.	.	TRBV5-5	TRBJ2-3
CASSPPRAFQETQYF	TGTGCCAGCAGTCCTCCCCGGGCCTTCCAAGAGACCCAGTACTTC	.	.	TRBV12-3/TRBV12-4	TRBJ2-5
CASSPPYRTLGTEAFF	TGTGCCAGCTCACCACCGTATCGGACACTCGGTACTGAAGCTTTCTTT	few	.	TRBV18	TRBJ1-1
CASSAGQGLDEQFF	TGCGCCAGCAGCGCGGGACAGGGTCTCGACGAGCAGTTCTTC	.	TRBD1	TRBV5-1	TRBJ2-1
CASSRDDGGGETQYF	TGCGCCAGCAGCCGAGACGATGGGGGTGGGGAGACCCAGTACTTC	few	.	TRBV4-3	TRBJ2-5
CASSEGKGRLEKLFF	TGTGCCAGCAGTGAAGGGAAAGGACGTCTTGAAAAACTGTTTTTT	.	.	TRBV2	TRBJ1-4
CASSQGAGKAGEQYF	TGCGCCAGCAGCCAAGGTGCGGGAAAGGCAGGCGAGCAGTACTTC	.	.	TRBV4-3	TRBJ2-7
CASSQGDRGGTDTQYF	TGCGCCAGCAGCCAAGGTGACAGGGGCGGCACAGATACGCAGTATTTT	once	TRBD1	TRBV5-1	TRBJ2-3